This paragraph reports one TCR beta chain. Its antigen remains unidentified. Amplification used 60 Vbeta primers and 13 Jbeta primers. Method: immunoSEQ multiplex PCR; TCRdb's copy keeps in-frame clones and lacks some. The listing records some 84,000 clones. Donors had nominal health at sampling but likely had unrecorded immune exposures. This entry belongs to a study of cytomegalovirus exposure and HLA in healthy donors. General study results and limits: It was assumed in the presence/absence analyses that sequencing depth was roughly uniform across donors. Follow-up analysis later connected one missense variant in DCLRE1C with trimming of TCR beta V- and J-genes.

The sequence was obtained from a man aged 45 to 65 in good health and CMV-seronegative. Sequencing used PBMCs.

CDR3: CASDRGRAYEQYF. CDR3 sequence (DNA): TGTGCCAGCGATCGCGGGCGGGCCTACGAGCAGTACTTC. The rearrangement joins TRBV28 to TRBJ2-7; D might be TRBD2 (5 bases). Germline V gives CDR1 MDHEN, CDR2 SYDVKM. The CDR3 totals 13 residues. V gave up 8 bases and J gave up 2 bases, with 13 bases separating them.